This T cell receptor beta chain was identified during a study of T cell responses to AZD1222 COVID-19 vaccine. The wider study: Analysis merged second doses at about 4 or about 12 weeks. Study-wide results and limits: Among spike-specific TCRs, nearly half reportedly target unmutated variant regions. Spike was spanned by vaccine-associated CD4 TCRs, with dominance at 160-218 and 743-854. A mostly white British donor set with more females was recruited, and clonal diversity was possibly underestimated.

Points on this clone: What it recognizes is unknown.

Here immunoSEQ multiplex PCR was the method, and the copy in TCRdb shows in-frame clones only, minus some. Of 130,000 to 150,000 clones detected, approximately 94% appear once; the ten largest clones hold about 1.9%. This CDR3 contains 15 residues. V dropped 1 base and J dropped 5; count of bases not matched to a gene: 6. The germline V gene encodes CDR1 MGHDK and CDR2 SYGVNS. The specimen comprised peripheral blood, sampled on day 0 of AZD1222 vaccination. The chain couples TRBV25-1 to TRBJ1-2; TRBD1 agrees at 8 bases. This clonotype originated in an adult in good health. CDR3 sequence reads: CASSESQGAGYGYTF. CDR3 DNA sequence: TGTGCCAGCAGTGAATCTCAGGGGGCTGGATATGGCTACACCTTC.